The rows below give T cell receptor beta chains drawn from one sample of a study of radiotherapy plus CTLA-4 blockade in lung cancer. Measured with immunoSEQ multiplex PCR; TCRdb has only the in-frame clones, and not every one. Of more than 40,000 clones in the sample, about 70% are singletons; the top ten hold roughly 25%. The sample consisted of peripheral blood, taken from a patient treated with radiotherapy plus ipilimumab. The receptors derive from a human donor with non-small cell lung cancer who had a partial response to radiotherapy plus ipilimumab. CDR3s leave out the opening cysteine and the closing phenylalanine or tryptophan. Fields, in order: CDR3 length, clone size, V gene, J gene, CDR3 protein. Clone size is given for some rows only: seen once, a few or many times, or a class if the clone is expanded.

cdr3_length: 11; clone_size: -; v_call: TRBV6-1; j_call: TRBJ1-1; cdr3_aa: ASRDRAGTEAF
cdr3_length: 10; clone_size: -; v_call: TRBV6-5; j_call: TRBJ2-7; cdr3_aa: ASRGQTYEQY
cdr3_length: 14; clone_size: few; v_call: TRBV5-5; j_call: TRBJ2-7; cdr3_aa: ASSRTPGQGNYEQY
cdr3_length: 15; clone_size: -; v_call: TRBV19; j_call: TRBJ2-4; cdr3_aa: ASSSYTDGRAKNIQY
cdr3_length: 12; clone_size: -; v_call: TRBV19; j_call: TRBJ2-1; cdr3_aa: ATISGGATNEQF
cdr3_length: 12; clone_size: -; v_call: TRBV18; j_call: TRBJ2-1; cdr3_aa: ASSPRTAHNEQF
cdr3_length: 13; clone_size: -; v_call: TRBV7-3; j_call: TRBJ2-1; cdr3_aa: ASSLSGGSIYEQF
cdr3_length: 13; clone_size: -; v_call: TRBV6-1; j_call: TRBJ2-7; cdr3_aa: ASSEEAGSSYEQY
cdr3_length: 12; clone_size: once; v_call: TRBV7-2; j_call: TRBJ1-5; cdr3_aa: ASSSGVRNQPQH
cdr3_length: 13; clone_size: -; v_call: TRBV6-5; j_call: TRBJ2-5; cdr3_aa: ASRSTSGRSETQY
cdr3_length: 12; clone_size: -; v_call: TRBV11-2; j_call: TRBJ2-3; cdr3_aa: ASTDSWGPDTQY